This TCR beta chain was retrieved from a study of siplizumab effects on memory and regulatory T cells. TCR templates, roughly 96,000 per sample, were assayed. Measured with immunoSEQ multiplex PCR; TCRdb has only the in-frame clones, and not every one. This table holds about 100,000 clones, just over 90% found once. Sample: Tregs sorted from blood. The TCR was taken from a human donor in good health.

CDR3 DNA sequence: TGTGCCAGCAGCTCAGATAGCGGGGAAGACACAGATACGCAGTATTTT. It encodes CASSSDSGEDTDTQYF. The rearrangement links TRBV7-6 to TRBJ2-3; 8 positions match TRBD2. V lost 4 bases, J lost 2 bases, and 8 bases stayed unmatched. CDR1 SGHVS and CDR2 FNYEAQ come from the germline V gene. This CDR3 is built from 16 residues.